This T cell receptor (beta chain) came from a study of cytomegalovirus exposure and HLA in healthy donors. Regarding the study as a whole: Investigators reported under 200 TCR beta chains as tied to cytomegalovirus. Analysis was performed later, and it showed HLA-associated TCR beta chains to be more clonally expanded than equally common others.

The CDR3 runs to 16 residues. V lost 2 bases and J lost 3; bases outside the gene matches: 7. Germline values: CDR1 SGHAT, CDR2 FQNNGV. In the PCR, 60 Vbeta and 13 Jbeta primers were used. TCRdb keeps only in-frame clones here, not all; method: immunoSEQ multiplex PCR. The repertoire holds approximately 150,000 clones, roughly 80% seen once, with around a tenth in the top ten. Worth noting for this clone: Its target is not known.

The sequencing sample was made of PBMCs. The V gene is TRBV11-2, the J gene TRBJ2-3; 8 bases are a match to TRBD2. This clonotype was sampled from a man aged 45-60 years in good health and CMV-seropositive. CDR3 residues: CASSLNGGGGTDTQYF. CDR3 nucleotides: TGTGCCAGCAGCTTAAACGGGGGGGGCGGGACAGATACGCAGTATTTT.